These 30 T cell receptor beta chains originate from one sample sequenced in a study of T-cell memory formation after mild COVID-19. TCRdb analysed the 5' RACE reads with MiXCR anew, one entry per CDR3 protein. This sample yields 550,000 to 650,000 distinct CDR3 sequences, of which 17% are seen a single time; about 8.1% belongs to the top ten. Sequencing used PBMCs or a T cell subset sorted from them (not recorded which). The receptor source for this set is an adult woman who had mild COVID-19 (a few samples of this study predate the infection). Cell type and time point are not known.

The chain carries TRBV2 and TRBJ2-1, with D possibly TRBD2 on 6 matching bases. This CDR3 region has 15 residues. The germline gives CDR1 SNHLY, CDR2 FYNNEI. Trimming shortened V by 6 bases and J by 0 bases, and 12 bases separated the two germline ends. The CDR3 sequence: CASRVADSSYNEQFF. In DNA form, the CDR3 reads TGTGCCAGCAGAGTAGCGGATAGCTCCTACAATGAGCAGTTCTTC.

In this sample, this clonotype turned up a few times. The rearrangement links TRBV9 to TRBJ1-1, with D hard to call. V was trimmed by 7 bases and J by 5 bases, leaving 12 bases between them. This CDR3 region has 12 residues. Germline CDR1 SGDLS, CDR2 YYNGEE. The DNA for the CDR3 is TGTGCCAGCCGAGAGGGTCCGACTGAAGCTTTCTTT. Translated: CASREGPTEAFF. Supplemented by reference TRBV9 and TRBJ1-1, the full variable domain reads DSGVTQTPKHLITATGQRVTLRCSPRSGDLSVYWYQQSLDQGLQFLIQYYNGEERAKGNILERFSAQQFPDLHSELNLSSLELGDSALYFCASREGPTEAFFGQGTRLTVV.

In this sample, this clonotype turned up a few times. The chain joins TRBV9 to TRBJ2-5; no firm D call. Germline assignment: CDR1 SGDLS and CDR2 YYNGEE. Trimming stripped 3 bases from V and 5 bases from J, with 20 bases between. This CDR3 region has 16 residues. CDR3 in amino acids: CASSAAWGSLVETQYF. The CDR3 nucleotides are TGTGCCAGCAGCGCCGCCTGGGGTAGCTTGGTGGAGACCCAGTACTTC.

This clonotype was counted between two and nine times. The chain carries TRBV11-3 and TRBJ1-1; 7 nucleotides agree with TRBD1. V lost 8 bases, J lost 4 bases, and 10 bases stayed unmatched. Germline CDR1 SGHNT, CDR2 YENEEA. The CDR3 totals 14 residues. CDR3 nucleotides: TGTGCCAGCCGACCCAAGGGGGCCAGCACTGAAGCTTTCTTT. Protein product: CASRPKGASTEAFF.

In its sample, this clonotype was seen once. The gene calls are TRBV6-2 or TRBV6-3 and TRBJ2-7; 9 bases are a match to TRBD2. The germline gives CDR1 MNHEY, CDR2 SVGEGT. Trimming took 4 bases from V and 2 from J; bases not matched to a gene: 6. This CDR3 has 15 residues. CDR3 loop: CASSSGASGTYEQYF. CDR3 bases: TGTGCCAGCAGTTCGGGGGCTAGCGGGACCTACGAGCAGTACTTC.

The CDR3 DNA is TGCGCCAGCAGCTTGCTTGGACAGTCCAATCAGCCCCAGCATTTT. Residues: CASSLLGQSNQPQHF. The V call is TRBV5-1, the J call TRBJ1-5; TRBD1 is a possible D gene (6 bases). The CDR3 has 15 residues. Trimming stripped 1 base from V and 3 bases from J, with 11 bases between. Germline CDR1 is SGHRS and CDR2 is YFSETQ. The full variable domain, rest sourced from reference TRBV5-1 and TRBJ1-5, is KAGVTQTPRYLIKTRGQQVTLSCSPISGHRSVSWYQQTPGQGLQFLFEYFSETQRNKGNFPGRFSGRQFSNSRSEMNVSTLELGDSALYLCASSLLGQSNQPQHFGDGTRLSIL.

This clonotype was found a few times. This rearrangement joins TRBV24-1 to TRBJ2-1; the D gene could be TRBD1 or TRBD2 (5 bases each). The length of the CDR3 is 13 residues. Germline V gives CDR1 KGHDR, CDR2 SFDVKD. Trimming removed 2 bases from V and 4 bases from J, with 5 bases in between. The chain's CDR3 is CATSDWGYNEQFF. In DNA form, the CDR3 reads TGTGCCACCAGTGATTGGGGGTACAATGAGCAGTTCTTC.

This clonotype has a single count. The chain recombines TRBV15 with TRBJ2-3; D not certain. CDR3 size: 16 residues. CDR1 and CDR2 from the germline V gene are LNHNV and YYDKDF (reference sequence). V lost 2 bases and J 0 bases, leaving 12 bases between the germline ends. The CDR3: CATSRRSGSSTDTQYF. As DNA, the CDR3 is TGTGCCACCAGCAGACGATCTGGCTCTAGCACAGATACGCAGTATTTT.

This clonotype has ten or more counts. This chain joins TRBV5-1 and TRBJ1-5; D ambiguous. Trimming shortened V by 4 bases and J by 3 bases, and 11 bases separated the two germline ends. This CDR3 is 14 amino acids long. Germline assignment: CDR1 SGHRS and CDR2 YFSETQ. The CDR3 here is CASSPAGINQPQHF. The CDR3 DNA follows: TGCGCCAGCAGCCCTGCGGGTATCAATCAGCCCCAGCATTTT.

The rearrangement links TRBV27 to TRBJ1-2; D perhaps matches TRBD1 (6 bases). The CDR3 consists of 17 residues. V dropped 4 bases and J dropped 4 bases, with 22 bases sitting between them. Germline V gene data show CDR1 as MNHEY and CDR2 as SMNVEV (reference sequence). In DNA form, the CDR3 reads TGTGCCAGCAGTTACTTGACAGGAGTGACTTTGCCCTATGGCTACACCTTC. It is translated as CASSYLTGVTLPYGYTF.

The V and J genes are TRBV18 and TRBJ2-3; possible D gene TRBD1, 5 bases. V was clipped by 3 bases and J by 1 base, with 11 bases between them. CDR1 is KGHSH, CDR2 LQKENI, per germline. The CDR3 contains 15 residues. The CDR3: CASSPLDTRTDTQYF. The CDR3 bases are TGTGCCAGCTCACCGTTGGACACTCGCACAGATACGCAGTATTTT. The full variable domain, completed using reference TRBV18 and TRBJ2-3, is NAGVMQNPRHLVRRRGQEARLRCSPMKGHSHVYWYRQLPEEGLKFMVYLQKENIIDESGMPKERFSAEFPKEGPSILRIQQVVRGDSAAYFCASSPLDTRTDTQYFGPGTRLTVL.

V usage is TRBV7-9 and J usage is TRBJ1-4, with a weak D call TRBD1 (6 bases). This CDR3 is 12 amino acids long. The germline CDR1 and CDR2 sequences are SEHNR and FQNEAQ (reference sequence). The V end lost 1 base, the J end lost 15 bases, and 12 bases lay between the germline ends. The CDR3 loop is CASSLGRGDLFF. The CDR3 region has the DNA TGTGCCAGCAGCTTAGGAAGGGGGGATTTGTTTTTT.

The chain employs TRBV5-1 and TRBJ2-1; D perhaps matches TRBD1 (6 bases). Germline CDR1 and CDR2: SGHRS and YFSETQ. This CDR3 region has 13 residues. The V and J ends lost 4 bases and 10 bases respectively, with 15 bases between them. The CDR3 region has the DNA TGCGCCAGCAGCACACAGGGTCCGTCGGAGCAGTTCTTC. It specifies CASSTQGPSEQFF.

This clonotype was observed a few times. The chain uses TRBV19 and TRBJ2-7; no definite D call. The germline V gene encodes CDR1 LNHDA and CDR2 SQIVND (reference sequence). CDR3 length: 14 residues. Trimming cost V 6 bases and J 7 bases, with 19 bases left between them. In DNA form, the CDR3 reads TGTGCCAGTAGCCAAAGATCCCGAACTGGGGAGCAGTACTTC. Encoded protein: CASSQRSRTGEQYF.

A few counts support this clonotype. The genes are TRBV7-2 and TRBJ2-3, with D maybe TRBD2 (6 bases). Germline-derived CDR1 and CDR2 are SGHTA and FQGNSA. The V and J ends lost 1 base and 6 bases respectively, with 14 bases between them. The length of the CDR3 is 15 residues. Here the CDR3 reads CASSLDGSGMDTQYF. CDR3 coding DNA: TGTGCCAGCAGCTTAGACGGGAGCGGTATGGATACGCAGTATTTT.

Many counts were recorded for this clonotype. The chain has TRBV7-2 and TRBJ2-3; D uncertain. Trimming cost V 6 bases and J 0 bases, with 7 bases left between them. Germline values: CDR1 SGHTA, CDR2 FQGNSA. CDR3 length: 13 amino acids. The CDR3 DNA is TGTGCCAGCAGACGGCCTAGCACAGATACGCAGTATTTT. It codes for CASRRPSTDTQYF.

This chain connects TRBV20-1 to TRBJ2-3, with 9 bases matching TRBD1. V lost 3 bases, J lost 5 bases, and 12 bases stayed unmatched. The CDR3 runs to 16 residues. Per germline, CDR1 DFQATT and CDR2 SNEGSKA (reference sequence). CDR3 protein: CSASLRSGQGVDTQYF. The CDR3 DNA reads TGCAGTGCTAGTCTCCGATCGGGACAGGGTGTAGATACGCAGTATTTT.

This clonotype was seen repeatedly, ten times or more. This chain links TRBV27 with TRBJ2-7; 11 bases are a match to TRBD2. Looked up from germline, CDR1 is MNHEY and CDR2 is SMNVEV (reference sequence). This CDR3 contains 19 residues. The trim removed 4 bases at V and 3 bases at J, leaving 17 bases unmatched. The CDR3 DNA sequence: TGTGCCAGCAGTTCGAACGGACTAGCGGGTAAGGTTAACGTCTACGAGCAGTACTTC. Protein sequence: CASSSNGLAGKVNVYEQYF.

A few counts support this clonotype. The CDR3 DNA reads as TGTGCCAGCGGACTAGCGGGGGTTAGCACAGATACGCAGTATTTT. It translates to CASGLAGVSTDTQYF. The chain uses TRBV12-3 or TRBV12-4 and TRBJ2-3; 13 bases are a match to TRBD2. The V gene end was trimmed by 8 bases and the J gene end by 0 bases; junction bases not matched to a gene: 2. The CDR3 consists of 15 residues.

The chain combines TRBV18 with TRBJ1-1; D gene uncertain. The CDR3 totals 18 residues. Germline CDR1 KGHSH, CDR2 LQKENI. V was clipped by 3 bases and J by 4 bases, with 24 bases between them. CDR3 loop: CASSPVIARETTSTEAFF. For the CDR3, the DNA is TGTGCCAGCTCACCTGTCATCGCTCGGGAGACCACCTCCACTGAAGCTTTCTTT.

This clonotype was observed a handful of times. The rearrangement links TRBV19 to TRBJ2-7; 9 bases align to TRBD1. Per germline, CDR1 LNHDA and CDR2 SQIVND (reference sequence). The CDR3 runs to 15 residues. V dropped 7 bases and J dropped 3; count of bases not matched to a gene: 10. The CDR3 region has the DNA TGTGCCAGTACCATAACAGGGGGCGGTTACTACGAGCAGTACTTC. Protein: CASTITGGGYYEQYF.

On this clonotype: A much larger clone differs by one base, so this may be a read error. The chain has TRBV5-1 and TRBJ2-7, with 8 bases identical to TRBD1. The CDR3 runs 14 residues. CDR1 SGHRS and CDR2 YFSETQ come from the germline V gene. The CDR3 spells CASSLQGVGHEQNF. For the CDR3, the DNA is TGCGCCAGCAGCTTACAGGGGGTGGGCCACGAGCAGAACTTC.

This clonotype was seen only once. V and J are TRBV15 and TRBJ2-7, with TRBD2 matching over 9 bases. Germline V gene data show CDR1 as LNHNV and CDR2 as YYDKDF (reference sequence). J gave up 1 base and V 6 bases, and 4 bases lay outside the gene matches. This CDR3 is 14 amino acids long. The CDR3 region is CATRTAGGSYEQYF. CDR3 DNA sequence: TGTGCCACCAGGACAGCGGGGGGTTCCTACGAGCAGTACTTC.

This clonotype was seen only a few times. The rearrangement joins TRBV20-1 to TRBJ2-3; tentative D call: TRBD2 (5 bases). The CDR3 is made up of 15 amino acids. Germline V gives CDR1 DFQATT, CDR2 SNEGSKA (reference sequence). With 7 bases removed from V and 1 base from J, the gap between germline ends came to 18 bases. The DNA of the CDR3 is TGCAGTGTTATTGCGAGGGAGCGACGCACAGATACGCAGTATTTT. Amino acids: CSVIARERRTDTQYF.

This clonotype was seen only a few times. The chain couples TRBV6-5 to TRBJ2-1; 11 bases fit TRBD1. CDR1 is MNHEY, CDR2 SVGAGI, per germline. The trim removed 7 bases at V and 8 bases at J, leaving 7 bases unmatched. The CDR3 sequence is 14 residues long. The CDR3 region has the DNA TGTGCCAGCAACCCGGGACAGGGGGGTGATGAGCAGTTCTTC. This gives the protein CASNPGQGGDEQFF.

This clonotype occurred many times. The V gene is TRBV7-9, the J gene TRBJ2-5; D gene unclear. This CDR3 comprises 12 residues. Germline values: CDR1 SEHNR, CDR2 FQNEAQ (reference sequence). V was cut by 0 bases and J by 7 bases, with 6 bases left in between. Here the CDR3 reads CASSLALGTQYF. In DNA, the CDR3 is TGTGCCAGCAGCTTAGCGTTGGGGACCCAGTACTTC.

This clonotype was detected ten times or more. The genes are TRBV6-5 and TRBJ1-4, with 8 bases matching TRBD1. The germline CDR1 and CDR2 sequences are MNHEY and SVGAGI. This CDR3 is 15 amino acids long. The ends lost 6 bases at V and 4 bases at J; junction bases unmatched: 7. The CDR3 bases are TGTGCCAGCAGCAAGGGGACAGGAAATAATGAAAAACTGTTTTTT. Its protein product is CASSKGTGNNEKLFF.

This chain joins TRBV29-1 and TRBJ2-7; tentatively, D is TRBD2 (6 bases). This CDR3 has 13 residues. Germline loops: CDR1 SQVTM, CDR2 ANQGSEA. V was cut by 3 bases and J by 4 bases, with 13 bases left in between. CDR3 DNA: TGCAGCGTTGATCTCGGGGGATCGTACGAGCAGTACTTC. Amino acid sequence: CSVDLGGSYEQYF.

The sample holds many counts of this clonotype. This chain links TRBV5-1 with TRBJ2-2; D gene uncertain. The CDR3 has 14 amino acids. Trimming cost V 3 bases and J 2 bases, with 8 bases left between them. Germline CDR1 SGHRS, CDR2 YFSETQ. CDR3 protein: CASSSPGNTGELFF. The DNA of the CDR3 is TGCGCCAGCAGCTCGCCCGGAAACACCGGGGAGCTGTTTTTT.

This clonotype was seen many times. The V call is TRBV5-6, the J call TRBJ1-2, with D perhaps TRBD1 (5 bases). The germline V gene encodes CDR1 SGHDT and CDR2 YYEEEE. This CDR3 has 13 residues. The germline V and J ends were trimmed by 2 bases and 8 bases, with 13 bases remaining between them. The CDR3, as DNA: TGTGCCAGCAGCTTTCAGGGAGGCATCGGCTACACCTTC. This sequence encodes CASSFQGGIGYTF.